This is a list of T cell receptor beta chains from one sample in a study of beta chain features in type 1 diabetes. The method was immunoSEQ multiplex PCR; TCRdb's version includes in-frame clones alone and lacks a portion of them. The data contain 300,000 to 400,000 clones, over 10% of them singletons. Source material: naive CD4+ T cells from blood. These receptors were obtained from a young man in good health. CDR3s include the opening cysteine and the closing phenylalanine or tryptophan. The D gene is left open where the match is weak. Some rows mark clone size as missing; the rest say once, few, many or name a class of expanded clone.

V	J	D	size	CDR3	DNA
TRBV6-1	TRBJ2-5	TRBD2	few	CASRPGTRETQYF	TGTGCCAGCAGACCCGGGACTAGGGAGACCCAGTACTTC
TRBV6-5	TRBJ2-7	TRBD1	-	CASSSQGASQQYF	TGTGCCAGCAGTTCACAGGGGGCTTCTCAGCAGTACTTC
TRBV5-1	TRBJ2-1	-	-	CASSLLAESYNEQFF	TGCGCCAGCAGCTTGTTGGCGGAGTCCTACAATGAGCAGTTCTTC
TRBV28	TRBJ2-1	TRBD1	-	CASSSASLGRGNEQFF	TGTGCCAGCAGTTCCGCGTCGTTGGGCAGGGGGAATGAGCAGTTCTTC
TRBV6-1	TRBJ1-2	-	-	CASSQDNGGGGYTF	TGTGCCAGCAGTCAAGATAACGGGGGAGGAGGCTACACCTTC
TRBV7-2	TRBJ2-3	-	few	CASSLSVVGSEDTQYF	TGTGCCAGCAGCTTATCCGTCGTTGGCAGCGAAGATACGCAGTATTTT
TRBV5-6	TRBJ1-2	-	-	CASSLRSGAGYTF	TGTGCCAGCAGCCTCAGGTCAGGGGCCGGCTACACCTTC
TRBV5-6	TRBJ2-1	TRBD2	-	CASSLGEAGGRGKYNEQFF	TGTGCCAGCAGCTTGGGGGAGGCGGGAGGGAGGGGAAAGTACAATGAGCAGTTCTTC
TRBV7-9	TRBJ2-1	-	few	CASSSNYGGLRSNEQFF	TGTGCCAGCAGCTCCAATTATGGCGGCTTAAGGAGCAATGAGCAGTTCTTC
TRBV15	TRBJ1-1	-	few	CATSRSGGVNTEAFF	TGTGCCACCAGCAGATCTGGAGGGGTTAACACTGAAGCTTTCTTT
TRBV7-9	TRBJ2-5	TRBD1	many	CASSHRDSKETQYF	TGTGCCAGCAGCCACCGGGACAGCAAAGAGACCCAGTACTTC
TRBV6-6	TRBJ2-7	TRBD2	few	CASSRSGAYEQYF	TGTGCCAGCAGCCGAAGCGGGGCCTACGAGCAGTACTTC
TRBV30	TRBJ1-2	TRBD1	-	CAWSGTGGAYGYTF	TGTGCCTGGAGTGGGACAGGGGGCGCCTATGGCTACACCTTC
TRBV19	TRBJ2-1	TRBD2	few	CASSIRTSSYNEQFF	TGTGCCAGTAGTATAAGGACTAGCTCCTACAATGAGCAGTTCTTC
TRBV7-2	TRBJ2-2	TRBD1	few	CASSSHRGRAIGELFF	TGTGCCAGCAGCTCCCACAGGGGGCGCGCAATCGGGGAGCTGTTTTTT